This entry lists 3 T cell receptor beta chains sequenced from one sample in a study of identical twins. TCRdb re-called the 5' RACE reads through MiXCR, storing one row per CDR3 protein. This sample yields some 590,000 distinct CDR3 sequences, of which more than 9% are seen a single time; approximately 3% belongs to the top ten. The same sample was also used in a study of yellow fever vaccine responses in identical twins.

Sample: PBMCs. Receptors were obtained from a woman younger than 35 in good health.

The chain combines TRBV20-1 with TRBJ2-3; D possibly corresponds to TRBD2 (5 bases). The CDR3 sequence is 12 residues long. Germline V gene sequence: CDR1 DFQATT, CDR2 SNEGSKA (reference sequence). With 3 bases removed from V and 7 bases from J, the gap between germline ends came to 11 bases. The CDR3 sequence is CSARPSTNTQYF. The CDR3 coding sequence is TGCAGTGCTAGGCCTAGCACGAATACGCAGTATTTT.

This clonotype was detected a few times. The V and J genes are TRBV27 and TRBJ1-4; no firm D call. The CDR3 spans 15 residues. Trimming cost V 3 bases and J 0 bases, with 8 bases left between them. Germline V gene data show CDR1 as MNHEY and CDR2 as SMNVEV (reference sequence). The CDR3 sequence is CASSFSVATNEKLFF. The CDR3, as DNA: TGTGCCAGCAGTTTCTCAGTGGCAACTAATGAAAAACTGTTTTTT.

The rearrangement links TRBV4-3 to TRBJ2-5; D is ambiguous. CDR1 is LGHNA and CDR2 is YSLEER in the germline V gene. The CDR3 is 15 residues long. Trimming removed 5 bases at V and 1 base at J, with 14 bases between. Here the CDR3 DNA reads TGCGCCAGCAGCGTGGCGGACGGCACCCAAGAGACCCAGTACTTC. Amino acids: CASSVADGTQETQYF.